The 29 T cell receptor beta chains given below trace back to one sample, sequenced in a study of blood T cell repertoires in COVID-19. The repertoire was sequenced with immunoSEQ multiplex PCR; TCRdb's copy has only in-frame clones and lacks some. This sample yields some 120,000 clones, of which about four fifths are seen a single time; approximately 16% belongs to the top ten. Sequencing was done on a sample of peripheral blood. The receptors here all came from a woman aged 45-65 years with acute or convalescent COVID-19.

The chain joins TRBV14 to TRBJ2-3; TRBD1 matches at 9 bases. The CDR3 is 15 residues long. V lost 4 bases, J lost 1 base, and 3 bases stayed unmatched. Germline V gene lookup returns CDR1 SGHDN and CDR2 FVKESK. CDR3 in amino acids: CASSLRTGGTDTQYF. Written as DNA, the CDR3 is TGTGCCAGCAGCCTCCGGACAGGGGGCACAGATACGCAGTATTTT.

This clone was observed a few times. The rearrangement links TRBV11-2 to TRBJ1-2; D possibly corresponds to TRBD1 (5 bases). Trimming left V 5 bases short and J 2 bases short, with 12 bases between. CDR1 is SGHAT, CDR2 FQNNGV, per germline. The length of the CDR3 is 14 residues. As DNA, the CDR3 is TGTGCCAGCAGCCTACAGGTGGGAAACTATGGCTACACCTTC. It encodes CASSLQVGNYGYTF.

The CDR3 coding sequence is TGTGCCAGCAGCCCAGACCGCGGCCCCTACGAGCAGTACTTC. Its protein product is CASSPDRGPYEQYF. This chain uses TRBV5-4 with TRBJ2-7, with D hard to call. The germline V gene encodes CDR1 SGHNT and CDR2 YYREEE (reference sequence). V was cut by 4 bases and J by 2 bases, with 13 bases left in between. The CDR3 covers 14 residues.

The chain employs TRBV3-1 (or the pseudogene TRBV3-2) and TRBJ2-5; no clear D gene. CDR3 length: 15 amino acids. Germline values: CDR1 LGHDT, CDR2 YNNKEL (reference sequence). Trimming took off 6 bases at V and 0 bases at J, with 14 bases between the two ends. The CDR3 DNA reads TGTGCCAGCAGTCCGCGTTCTACGTACCAAGAGACCCAGTACTTC. Amino acids: CASSPRSTYQETQYF.

The chain joins TRBV5-5 to TRBJ1-2; D remains unclear. The CDR3 runs to 17 residues. The germline CDR1 and CDR2 sequences are SGHKS and YYEKEE (reference sequence). Trimming stripped 4 bases from V and 0 bases from J, with 19 bases between. The CDR3 nucleotides read TGTGCCAGCAGCCCGGTGGCAGGTTCCATTCCTAACTATGGCTACACCTTC. Translation gives CASSPVAGSIPNYGYTF.

The sample holds one count of this clone. This rearrangement joins TRBV5-1 to TRBJ2-6, with 14 bases fitting TRBD2. Trimming removed 1 base from V and 2 bases from J; junction bases left unmatched: 5. Germline V CDR1 and CDR2: SGHRS, YFSETQ. The CDR3 runs to 19 residues. CDR3 residues: CASSLQGLAGGTGANVLTF. The CDR3 region has the DNA TGCGCCAGCAGCTTGCAAGGACTAGCGGGGGGTACTGGGGCCAACGTCCTGACTTTC.

The chain recombines TRBV14 with TRBJ1-4; D ambiguous. Germline lookup yields CDR1 SGHDN and CDR2 FVKESK. The germline V and J ends were trimmed by 2 bases and 14 bases, with 12 bases remaining between them. There are 12 residues in the CDR3. Written as DNA, the CDR3 is TGTGCCAGCAGCCAACTGGCCGGGGTGCTGTTTTTT. This translates into CASSQLAGVLFF.

This clone was counted once. This rearrangement joins TRBV10-3 to TRBJ2-7; 7 positions agree with TRBD2. CDR3 length: 14 amino acids. Germline V lookup: CDR1 ENHRY, CDR2 SYGVKD. The V gene end was trimmed by 6 bases and the J gene end by 9 bases; junction bases not matched to a gene: 14. The chain's CDR3 is CAIRDPGREAAQYF. CDR3 in DNA: TGTGCCATCAGGGACCCCGGACGGGAGGCTGCGCAGTACTTC.

The rearrangement joins TRBV10-3 to TRBJ2-6; D is perhaps TRBD1 (7 bases). Germline V lookup: CDR1 ENHRY, CDR2 SYGVKD. V lost 10 bases, J lost 0 bases, and 10 bases lay in between. CDR3 length: 14 residues. CDR3 region: CATRDSSGANVLTF. CDR3 nucleotide sequence: TGTGCCACGCGGGACAGCTCTGGGGCCAACGTCCTGACTTTC.

This clone was seen just once. V and J are TRBV15 and TRBJ1-3; D gene unclear. V was cut by 0 bases and J by 3 bases, with 9 bases left in between. The CDR3 has 15 amino acids. The germline V gene encodes CDR1 LNHNV and CDR2 YYDKDF (reference sequence). CDR3 bases: TGTGCCACCAGCAGAGATAAAGGAGGTGGAAACACCATATATTTT. This gives the protein CATSRDKGGGNTIYF.

The chain links TRBV2 to TRBJ1-5; the match to TRBD1 covers 12 bases. With 4 bases clipped from V and 3 bases from J, the junction kept 4 bases outside the gene matches. Germline V gene data show CDR1 as SNHLY and CDR2 as FYNNEI. The CDR3 is 16 residues long. The CDR3: CASSVRDRGPNQPQHF. The CDR3 nucleotides read TGTGCCAGCAGTGTCAGGGACAGGGGGCCCAATCAGCCCCAGCATTTT.

The chain couples TRBV6-5 to TRBJ1-2, with 7 bases lining up with TRBD1. Germline V gene lookup returns CDR1 MNHEY and CDR2 SVGAGI. The ends lost 8 bases at V and 4 bases at J; junction bases unmatched: 10. The CDR3 length is 14 residues. The CDR3 here is CASSARDSRYGYTF. In nucleotides, the CDR3 is TGTGCCAGCTCAGCCCGGGACAGTCGCTATGGCTACACCTTC.

The rearrangement joins TRBV5-4 to TRBJ2-1, with D possibly TRBD2 on 6 matching bases. The CDR3 is 14 residues long. The germline V and J ends were trimmed by 3 bases and 7 bases, with 14 bases remaining between them. Germline-derived CDR1 and CDR2 are SGHNT and YYREEE (reference sequence). The chain's CDR3 is CASSSGRDWNEQFF. CDR3 nucleotide sequence: TGTGCCAGCAGCTCGGGCAGGGACTGGAATGAGCAGTTCTTC.

The chain couples TRBV6-5 to TRBJ1-6, with 10 bases lining up with TRBD1. The CDR3 contains 14 residues. Germline values: CDR1 MNHEY, CDR2 SVGAGI. Trimming cost V 6 bases and J 9 bases; bases outside gene matches: 5. This chain's CDR3 is CASRPDRGLSPLHF. DNA for the CDR3: TGTGCCAGCAGACCCGACAGGGGGCTTTCACCCCTCCACTTT.

The chain couples TRBV30 to TRBJ2-1; 7 bases match TRBD1. With V trimmed by 0 bases and J by 5 bases, 1 base remained unmatched. The CDR3 spans 13 residues. CDR1 and CDR2 from the germline V gene are GTSNPN and SVGIG (reference sequence). The CDR3 protein is CAWSVTGDNEQFF. The CDR3 coding sequence is TGTGCCTGGAGTGTAACAGGGGACAATGAGCAGTTCTTC.

This chain uses TRBV9 with TRBJ2-1; D gene uncertain. CDR3 length: 16 amino acids. Germline V CDR1 and CDR2: SGDLS, YYNGEE. V was trimmed by 1 base and J by 0 bases, leaving 11 bases between them. CDR3 region: CASSVNPSSSYNEQFF. For the CDR3, the DNA is TGTGCCAGCAGCGTAAACCCCTCTAGCTCCTACAATGAGCAGTTCTTC.

This clone occurred once. The CDR3 DNA sequence: TGTGCCAGTAGCAAACAACAGTCGGCTAATCAGCCCCAGCATTTT. This encodes CASSKQQSANQPQHF. The V and J genes are TRBV19 and TRBJ1-5; D gene uncertain. V was cut by 6 bases and J by 4 bases, with 16 bases left in between. The V gene's germline CDR1 is LNHDA and CDR2 SQIVND (reference sequence). The CDR3 contains 15 residues.

The V gene is TRBV27, the J gene TRBJ2-1; D might be TRBD2 (7 bases). The CDR3 totals 15 residues. The V and J ends lost 3 bases and 6 bases respectively, with 15 bases between them. Germline V gives CDR1 MNHEY, CDR2 SMNVEV (reference sequence). As DNA, the CDR3 is TGTGCCAGCAGTTTCAACGCCCGGGGGGCCAATGAGCAGTTCTTC. Translation gives CASSFNARGANEQFF.

The J gene is TRBJ2-7, the V gene TRBV5-1; D call uncertain. This CDR3 region has 14 residues. Germline V gene data show CDR1 as SGHRS and CDR2 as YFSETQ. V lost 0 bases and J lost 3, with 10 bases in between. CDR3 sequence (DNA): TGCGCCAGCAGCTTGGACGGTCCCCTCTACGAGCAGTACTTC. It specifies CASSLDGPLYEQYF.

The gene calls are TRBV6-1 and TRBJ1-5; 7 nucleotides agree with TRBD1. Looked up from germline, CDR1 is MNHNS and CDR2 is SASEGT. CDR3 length: 16 residues. V gave up 4 bases and J gave up 0 bases; unmatched junction bases: 6. Here the CDR3 DNA reads TGTGCCAGCAGTGTCATGACAGGGTATAGCAATCAGCCCCAGCATTTT. This encodes CASSVMTGYSNQPQHF.

The gene calls are TRBV2 and TRBJ2-2, with D possibly matching TRBD2 (6 bases). There are 13 residues in the CDR3. Germline CDR1 and CDR2: SNHLY and FYNNEI. The V end lost 7 bases, the J end lost 3 bases, and 9 bases lay between the germline ends. The CDR3 region is CASTGGYTGELFF. DNA for the CDR3: TGTGCCAGCACTGGAGGGTACACCGGGGAGCTGTTTTTT.

This clone was observed a handful of times. V is TRBV2 and J is TRBJ2-5; TRBD1 agrees at 9 bases. This CDR3 region has 13 residues. J was trimmed by 6 bases and V by 7 bases; bases with no gene match: 6. CDR1 and CDR2 from the germline V gene are SNHLY and FYNNEI. The CDR3 here is CASMKDRGQTQYF. The CDR3 DNA is TGTGCCAGCATGAAGGACAGGGGTCAGACCCAGTACTTC.

About this clone: Distinct nucleotide sequences in the sample also encode this CDR3. V and J are TRBV10-1 and TRBJ1-1; a weak D match, TRBD1 (5 bases). The germline V gene encodes CDR1 WNHNN and CDR2 SYGVQD (reference sequence). This CDR3 is 13 amino acids long. V was pared by 3 bases and J by 7 bases, with 12 bases between. Here the CDR3 DNA reads TGCGCCAGCAGTGAAGGTCCGCAGGGTGAAGCTTTCTTT. Its translation: CASSEGPQGEAFF.

The chain employs TRBV10-3 and TRBJ1-1; weak D call: TRBD1 (5 bases). Germline V gives CDR1 ENHRY, CDR2 SYGVKD. The V gene lost 7 bases and the J gene lost 7 bases, with 16 bases spanning the gap. This CDR3 has 13 residues. The CDR3 region has the DNA TGTGCCATCACCCGGGACTCGGCAAGTGAAGCTTTCTTT. Amino acids: CAITRDSASEAFF.

The rearrangement uses TRBV11-2 and TRBJ2-7; D possibly corresponds to TRBD2 (6 bases). This CDR3 spans 13 amino acids. The V end was cut by 1 base, the J end by 5 bases, with 9 bases between. Germline CDR1 is SGHAT and CDR2 is FQNNGV. The chain's CDR3 is CASSLGTKNEQYF. In DNA, the CDR3 is TGTGCCAGCAGCTTAGGGACTAAAAACGAGCAGTACTTC. The full variable domain, in which reference TRBV11-2 and TRBJ2-7 provide the parts outside the CDR3, is EAGVAQSPRYKIIEKRQSVAFWCNPISGHATLYWYQQILGQGPKLLIQFQNNGVVDDSQLPKDRFSAERLKGVDSTLKIQPAKLEDSAVYLCASSLGTKNEQYFGPGTRLTVT.

In its sample, this clone was seen once. The V call is TRBV5-1, the J call TRBJ1-1; D may be TRBD1 (6 bases). V was shortened by 2 bases and J by 4 bases, with 12 bases between the two germline ends. This CDR3 is 14 amino acids long. Germline loops: CDR1 SGHRS, CDR2 YFSETQ. The CDR3 region has the DNA TGCGCCAGCAGCTTTGGGGGCACCACCACTGAAGCTTTCTTT. Translating it yields CASSFGGTTTEAFF.

J is TRBJ1-3 and V is TRBV2; the D gene is possibly TRBD1 (5 bases). V was trimmed by 6 bases and J by 5 bases, leaving 17 bases between them. This CDR3 contains 15 residues. Germline CDR1 and CDR2: SNHLY and FYNNEI. The CDR3 nucleotides read TGTGCCAGCAGCCCCAGGGCAAGCACCCGAAACACCATATATTTT. It codes for CASSPRASTRNTIYF.

The rearrangement joins TRBV7-2 to TRBJ2-1; 7 nucleotides line up with TRBD1. The CDR3 consists of 14 residues. The germline V gene encodes CDR1 SGHTA and CDR2 FQGNSA. J was trimmed by 4 bases and V by 5 bases; bases with no gene match: 5. The CDR3 DNA sequence: TGTGCCAGCAGCCAGGGACAGAAATACAATGAGCAGTTCTTC. This encodes CASSQGQKYNEQFF.

The rearrangement uses TRBV27 and TRBJ1-4; weak D call: TRBD1 (5 bases). Trimming took off 5 bases at V and 8 bases at J, with 18 bases between the two ends. Per the germline V gene, CDR1 is MNHEY and CDR2 is SMNVEV (reference sequence). This CDR3 spans 15 amino acids. The CDR3 region is CASSPYGGLGEKLFF. CDR3 bases: TGTGCCAGCAGTCCCTACGGGGGTTTGGGCGAAAAACTGTTTTTT. Looking up the rest from reference TRBV27 and TRBJ1-4 gives the full variable domain: EAQVTQNPRYLITVTGKKLTVTCSQNMNHEYMSWYRQDPGLGLRQIYYSMNVEVTDKGDVPEGYKVSRKEKRNFPLILESPSPNQTSLYFCASSPYGGLGEKLFFGSGTQLSVL.